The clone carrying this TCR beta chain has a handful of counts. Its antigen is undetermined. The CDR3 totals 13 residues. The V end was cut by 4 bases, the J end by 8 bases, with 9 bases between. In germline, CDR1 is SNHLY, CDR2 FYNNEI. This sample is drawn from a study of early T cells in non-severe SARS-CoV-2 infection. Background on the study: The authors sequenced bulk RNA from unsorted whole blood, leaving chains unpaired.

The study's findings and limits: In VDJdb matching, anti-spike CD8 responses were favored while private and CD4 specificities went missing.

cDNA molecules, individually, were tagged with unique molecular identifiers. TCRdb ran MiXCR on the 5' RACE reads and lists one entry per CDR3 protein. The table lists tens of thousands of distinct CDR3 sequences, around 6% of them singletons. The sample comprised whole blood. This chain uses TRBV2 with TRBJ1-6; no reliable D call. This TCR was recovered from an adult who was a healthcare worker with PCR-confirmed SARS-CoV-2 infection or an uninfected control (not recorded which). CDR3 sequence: CASSGFGDSPLHF. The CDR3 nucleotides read TGTGCCAGCAGTGGGTTTGGGGATTCACCCCTCCACTTT. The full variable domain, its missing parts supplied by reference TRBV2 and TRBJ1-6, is EPEVTQTPSHQVTQMGQEVILRCVPISNHLYFYWYRQILGQKVEFLVSFYNNEISEKSEIFDDQFSVERPDGSNFTLKIRSTKLEDSAMYFCASSGFGDSPLHFGNGTRLTVT.